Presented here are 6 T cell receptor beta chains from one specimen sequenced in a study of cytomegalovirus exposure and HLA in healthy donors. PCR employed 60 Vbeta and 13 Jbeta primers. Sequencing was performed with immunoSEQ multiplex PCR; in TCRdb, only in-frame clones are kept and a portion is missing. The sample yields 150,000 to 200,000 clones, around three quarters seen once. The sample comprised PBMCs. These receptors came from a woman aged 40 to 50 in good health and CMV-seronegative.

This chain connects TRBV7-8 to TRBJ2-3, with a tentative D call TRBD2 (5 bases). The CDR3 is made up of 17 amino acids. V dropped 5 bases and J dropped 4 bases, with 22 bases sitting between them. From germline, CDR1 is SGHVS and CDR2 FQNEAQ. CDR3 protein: CASSPSPPGRGPDTQYF. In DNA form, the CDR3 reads TGTGCCAGCAGCCCCTCGCCCCCGGGCCGAGGGCCAGATACGCAGTATTTT.

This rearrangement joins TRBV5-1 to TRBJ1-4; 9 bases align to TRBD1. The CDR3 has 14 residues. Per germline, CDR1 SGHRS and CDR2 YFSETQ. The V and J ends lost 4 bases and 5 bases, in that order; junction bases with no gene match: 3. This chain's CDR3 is CASSRDRENEKLFF. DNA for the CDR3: TGCGCCAGCAGCCGGGACAGGGAAAATGAAAAACTGTTTTTT. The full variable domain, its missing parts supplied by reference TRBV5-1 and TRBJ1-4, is KAGVTQTPRYLIKTRGQQVTLSCSPISGHRSVSWYQQTPGQGLQFLFEYFSETQRNKGNFPGRFSGRQFSNSRSEMNVSTLELGDSALYLCASSRDRENEKLFFGSGTQLSVL.

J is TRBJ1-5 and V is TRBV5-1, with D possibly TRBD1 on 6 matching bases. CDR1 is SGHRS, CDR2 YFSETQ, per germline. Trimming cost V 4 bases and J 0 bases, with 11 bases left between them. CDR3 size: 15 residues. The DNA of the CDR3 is TGCGCCAGCAGCCCTGGACAGTATAGCAATCAGCCCCAGCATTTT. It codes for CASSPGQYSNQPQHF. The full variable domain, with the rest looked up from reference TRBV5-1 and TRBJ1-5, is KAGVTQTPRYLIKTRGQQVTLSCSPISGHRSVSWYQQTPGQGLQFLFEYFSETQRNKGNFPGRFSGRQFSNSRSEMNVSTLELGDSALYLCASSPGQYSNQPQHFGDGTRLSIL.

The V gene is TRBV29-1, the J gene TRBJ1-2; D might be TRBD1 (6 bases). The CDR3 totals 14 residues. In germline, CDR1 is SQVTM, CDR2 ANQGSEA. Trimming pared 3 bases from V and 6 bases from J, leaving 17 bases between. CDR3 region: CSVDEIRSGDGYTF. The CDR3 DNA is TGCAGCGTTGATGAAATCAGGTCAGGGGATGGCTACACCTTC.

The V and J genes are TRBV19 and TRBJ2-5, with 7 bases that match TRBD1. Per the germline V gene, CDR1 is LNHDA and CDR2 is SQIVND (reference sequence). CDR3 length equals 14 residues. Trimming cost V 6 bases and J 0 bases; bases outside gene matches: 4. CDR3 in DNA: TGTGCCAGTAGCCCGGGACAGCACCAAGAGACCCAGTACTTC. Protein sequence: CASSPGQHQETQYF. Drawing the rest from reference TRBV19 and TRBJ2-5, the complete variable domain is DGGITQSPKYLFRKEGQNVTLSCEQNLNHDAMYWYRQDPGQGLRLIYYSQIVNDFQKGDIAEGYSVSREKKESFPLTVTSAQKNPTAFYLCASSPGQHQETQYFGPGTRLLVL.

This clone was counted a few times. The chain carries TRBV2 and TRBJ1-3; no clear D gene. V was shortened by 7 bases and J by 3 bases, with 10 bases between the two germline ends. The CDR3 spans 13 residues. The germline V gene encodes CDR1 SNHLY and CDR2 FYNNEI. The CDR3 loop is CASIFGFGNTIYF. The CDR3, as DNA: TGTGCCAGCATTTTCGGGTTTGGAAACACCATATATTTT.